The rows below give T cell receptor beta chains drawn from one sample of a study of cytomegalovirus exposure and HLA in healthy donors. The protocol was immunoSEQ multiplex PCR, while the TCRdb copy is restricted to in-frame clones and leaves out a portion. The table has under 200,000 clones, 75% to 85% seen once; the top ten hold under 1%. Sequenced sample: PBMCs. Receptors originate from a girl aged 2 to 10 in good health and CMV-seropositive. The CDR3 runs from the conserved cysteine through the conserved F or W. D genes are given only for firm matches. Some rows have no size entry. The others give once, few or many, or a class for an expanded clone.

D gene: NA; V gene: TRBV4-1; clone size: NA; CDR3 length: 16; J gene: TRBJ1-5; CDR3 DNA: TGCGCCAGCAGCCAATTACAGGGAACCTTCGGGAAGCCCCAGCATTTT; CDR3 protein: CASSQLQGTFGKPQHF
D gene: NA; V gene: TRBV29-1; clone size: NA; CDR3 length: 12; J gene: TRBJ1-1; CDR3 DNA: TGCAGCGCCCGTCGGGGGGCCACTGAAGCTTTCTTT; CDR3 protein: CSARRGATEAFF
D gene: NA; V gene: TRBV2; clone size: NA; CDR3 length: 12; J gene: TRBJ2-2; CDR3 DNA: TGTGCCAGCACCTTGAACACCGGGGAGCTGTTTTTT; CDR3 protein: CASTLNTGELFF
D gene: TRBD2; V gene: TRBV5-1; clone size: NA; CDR3 length: 19; J gene: TRBJ2-7; CDR3 DNA: TGCGCCAGCAGCTCCGGGACTAGCGGGAGAGTATCGGAGCCGTACGAGCAGTACTTC; CDR3 protein: CASSSGTSGRVSEPYEQYF
D gene: TRBD2; V gene: TRBV10-3; clone size: NA; CDR3 length: 16; J gene: TRBJ2-1; CDR3 DNA: TGTGCCATCAGCCTTTTTACTAGCGGGAAAGGCAATGAGCAGTTCTTC; CDR3 protein: CAISLFTSGKGNEQFF
D gene: TRBD2; V gene: TRBV29-1; clone size: NA; CDR3 length: 14; J gene: TRBJ2-1; CDR3 DNA: TGCAGCGTATACGACCAGCGGGACGTTAATGAGCAGTTCTTC; CDR3 protein: CSVYDQRDVNEQFF
D gene: NA; V gene: TRBV5-1; clone size: NA; CDR3 length: 16; J gene: TRBJ1-1; CDR3 DNA: TGCGCCAGCAGCCTGGGCGGGGAAGACCGCAATAGGGAAGCTTTCTTT; CDR3 protein: CASSLGGEDRNREAFF
D gene: NA; V gene: TRBV7-9; clone size: NA; CDR3 length: 13; J gene: TRBJ2-3; CDR3 DNA: TGTGCCAGCAGCCCCCCCCGGGGAGATACGCAGTATTTT; CDR3 protein: CASSPPRGDTQYF
D gene: TRBD1; V gene: TRBV5-1; clone size: NA; CDR3 length: 15; J gene: TRBJ1-1; CDR3 DNA: TGCGCCAGCAGCTGGACAGGGGGCGAATTCACTGAAGCTTTCTTT; CDR3 protein: CASSWTGGEFTEAFF
D gene: NA; V gene: TRBV4-1; clone size: few; CDR3 length: 12; J gene: TRBJ2-1; CDR3 DNA: TGCGCCAGCAGGAATCAGTACAATGAGCAGTTCTTC; CDR3 protein: CASRNQYNEQFF
D gene: NA; V gene: TRBV2; clone size: NA; CDR3 length: 14; J gene: TRBJ1-4; CDR3 DNA: TGTGCCAGCAGGAGGCCAGGGACTAATGAAAAACTGTTTTTT; CDR3 protein: CASRRPGTNEKLFF
D gene: NA; V gene: TRBV7-9; clone size: NA; CDR3 length: 15; J gene: TRBJ2-2; CDR3 DNA: TGTGCCAGCAGCCAAAACCAAGCCCCCACCGGGGAGCTGTTTTTT; CDR3 protein: CASSQNQAPTGELFF
D gene: NA; V gene: TRBV18; clone size: once; CDR3 length: 13; J gene: TRBJ1-5; CDR3 DNA: TGTGCCAGCTCACCACCTCAAGCAGGACAGTTGTATTTT; CDR3 protein: CASSPPQAGQLYF
D gene: NA; V gene: TRBV2; clone size: NA; CDR3 length: 12; J gene: TRBJ2-7; CDR3 DNA: TGTGCCAGCAACGGACTGCTCTACGAGCAGTACTTC; CDR3 protein: CASNGLLYEQYF
D gene: NA; V gene: TRBV10-3; clone size: once; CDR3 length: 16; J gene: TRBJ2-1; CDR3 DNA: TGTGCCATTGGGGGGTACCTTACTAGATCGGGCAATGAGCAGTTCTTC; CDR3 protein: CAIGGYLTRSGNEQFF
D gene: NA; V gene: TRBV7-6; clone size: NA; CDR3 length: 13; J gene: TRBJ1-1; CDR3 DNA: TGTGCCAGCAGCTTAGGAGGGGGCACTGAAGCTTTCTTT; CDR3 protein: CASSLGGGTEAFF
D gene: NA; V gene: TRBV6-5; clone size: few; CDR3 length: 14; J gene: TRBJ2-3; CDR3 DNA: TGTGCCAGCAGTTACCGGGGTGAACCAGATACGCAGTATTTT; CDR3 protein: CASSYRGEPDTQYF
D gene: NA; V gene: TRBV7-9; clone size: NA; CDR3 length: 16; J gene: TRBJ2-7; CDR3 DNA: TGTGCCAGCGGCCCTCCTTGGTGGCAGGGCTGCTGCGAGCAGTACTTC; CDR3 protein: CASGPPWWQGCCEQYF
D gene: NA; V gene: TRBV5-4; clone size: NA; CDR3 length: 12; J gene: TRBJ1-2; CDR3 DNA: TGTGCCAGCAGCTTGGCCGAGTATGGCTACACCTTC; CDR3 protein: CASSLAEYGYTF
D gene: NA; V gene: TRBV6-5; clone size: NA; CDR3 length: 13; J gene: TRBJ1-5; CDR3 DNA: TGTGCCAGCAGTTACGCCCGGGATCAGCCCCAGCATTTT; CDR3 protein: CASSYARDQPQHF